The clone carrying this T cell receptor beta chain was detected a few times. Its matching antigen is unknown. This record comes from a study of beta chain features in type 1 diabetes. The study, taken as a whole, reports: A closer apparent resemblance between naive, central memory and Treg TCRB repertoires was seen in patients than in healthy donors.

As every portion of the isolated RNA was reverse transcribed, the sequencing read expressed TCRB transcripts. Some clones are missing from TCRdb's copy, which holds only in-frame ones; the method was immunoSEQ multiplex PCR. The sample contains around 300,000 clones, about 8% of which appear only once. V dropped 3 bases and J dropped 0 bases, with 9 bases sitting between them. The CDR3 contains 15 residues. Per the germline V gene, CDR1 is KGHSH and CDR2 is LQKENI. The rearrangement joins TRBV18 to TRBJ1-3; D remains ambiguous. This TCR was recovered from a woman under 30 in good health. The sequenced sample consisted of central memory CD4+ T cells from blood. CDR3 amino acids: CASSPWEDSGNTIYF. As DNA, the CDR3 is TGTGCCAGCTCACCCTGGGAGGACTCTGGAAACACCATATATTTT. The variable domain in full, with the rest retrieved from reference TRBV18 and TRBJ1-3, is NAGVMQNPRHLVRRRGQEARLRCSPMKGHSHVYWYRQLPEEGLKFMVYLQKENIIDESGMPKERFSAEFPKEGPSILRIQQVVRGDSAAYFCASSPWEDSGNTIYFGEGSWLTVV.